This is a list of T cell receptor beta chains from one sample in a study of blood T cells in healthy people across ages. TCRdb independently ran MiXCR on the 5' RACE reads; one entry per CDR3 protein. The data show fewer than 1,000,000 distinct CDR3 sequences, around 50% seen once. The material sequenced was blood. The receptor set was obtained from a man aged 80 or over in good health. The CDR3 runs from the conserved cysteine through the conserved F or W.

TRBV29-1,TRBJ2-1,CSVRLQGYEQFF
TRBV19,TRBJ2-3,CASSIATSTDTQYF
TRBV24-1,TRBJ2-5,CATSDGLTSGKACEQYF
TRBV12-3/TRBV12-4,TRBJ1-2,CASSSGLAFYGYTF
TRBV3-1,TRBJ2-7,CASSSGRLSVYYEQYF
TRBV7-9,TRBJ2-7,CASSEGQGHEQYF
TRBV20-1,TRBJ2-7,CSARDRGRARTDEQYF
TRBV7-2,TRBJ1-2,CASSLGPPGTSGYTF
TRBV7-9,TRBJ1-2,CASSLRQGLRYYGYTF
TRBV10-2,TRBJ2-2,CATKRLDDTGELFF
TRBV5-1,TRBJ2-7,CASRMDRSYEQYF
TRBV2,TRBJ2-1,CASSEYGFEQFF
TRBV29-1,TRBJ2-7,CSVEFPGGDEQYF
TRBV18,TRBJ2-1,CASSPEKWGQSSYNEQFF
TRBV5-1,TRBJ1-2,CASSGDGIDGYTF
TRBV9,TRBJ2-4,CASSPTIGGAGDIQYF
TRBV6-5,TRBJ2-1,CASSRDYEQFF
TRBV6-1,TRBJ1-1,CASSRTGTGWMNTEAFF
TRBV20-1,TRBJ2-5,CSAVTHYQETQYF
TRBV10-3,TRBJ2-1,CAISDQSGQGRNEQFF
TRBV24-1,TRBJ2-3,CATSDTRVQRDTSTDTQYF
TRBV2,TRBJ2-5,CASTGTRQETQYF
TRBV21-1,TRBJ2-3,CASSPRVGNKKGTDTQYF
TRBV7-3,TRBJ2-3,CASSLTTGTDTQYF
TRBV7-9,TRBJ1-6,CASRTTTGFYNSPLHF
TRBV12-3/TRBV12-4,TRBJ1-1,CASSRGQGGTEAFF
TRBV5-1,TRBJ2-7,CASSLTVPYEQYF
TRBV10-3,TRBJ2-5,CAISGTGTPQETQYF
TRBV6-5,TRBJ2-1,CASSYSGGYYNEQFF
TRBV20-1,TRBJ2-7,CSAREFPELAGTYEQYF
TRBV12-3/TRBV12-4,TRBJ2-3,CASSGPTGAPSTDTQYF
TRBV20-1,TRBJ2-7,CSARLISGSTEQYF
TRBV7-2,TRBJ2-3,CASSLARSGGILTDTQYF
TRBV7-9,TRBJ2-5,CASSLGDSRETQYF
TRBV20-1,TRBJ1-2,CSARDRAENYGYTF
TRBV6-1,TRBJ1-4,CASSEVGDEKLFF
TRBV7-2,TRBJ2-3,CASSLGGLAGAGDTQYF
TRBV3-1,TRBJ2-7,CASSQATGGARGEQYF
TRBV28,TRBJ1-1,CASRTGAEAFF
TRBV7-7,TRBJ2-1,CASSPPGRANEQFF
TRBV5-1,TRBJ2-5,CASSDGHSQETQYF
TRBV5-1,TRBJ2-7,CASSLDGRGYEQYF
TRBV10-3,TRBJ2-7,CAISESHEFEQYF
TRBV7-2,TRBJ1-1,CASSSQRVSTEAFF
TRBV3-1,TRBJ2-1,CASSQGAGRLGAGSYNEQFF
TRBV20-1,TRBJ2-4,CSARTTPGTSGGKNIQYF
TRBV15,TRBJ2-7,CATSRDRLSRDEQYF
TRBV2,TRBJ2-1,CASRSGTTTYNEQFF
TRBV12-3/TRBV12-4,TRBJ2-1,CASSFLGGRYNEQFF
TRBV5-1,TRBJ2-5,CASSSSGAPETQYF
TRBV6-5,TRBJ2-1,CASSYIWRSSYNEQFF
TRBV12-3/TRBV12-4,TRBJ1-4,CASKMDRNEKLFF
TRBV6-1,TRBJ2-7,CASSVYGSVSYEQYF
TRBV10-3,TRBJ1-1,CAISESVGPGTEAFF
TRBV9,TRBJ2-6,CASSVGRPNSGANVLTF
TRBV7-8,TRBJ2-7,CASSPTGTSGRVYEQYF